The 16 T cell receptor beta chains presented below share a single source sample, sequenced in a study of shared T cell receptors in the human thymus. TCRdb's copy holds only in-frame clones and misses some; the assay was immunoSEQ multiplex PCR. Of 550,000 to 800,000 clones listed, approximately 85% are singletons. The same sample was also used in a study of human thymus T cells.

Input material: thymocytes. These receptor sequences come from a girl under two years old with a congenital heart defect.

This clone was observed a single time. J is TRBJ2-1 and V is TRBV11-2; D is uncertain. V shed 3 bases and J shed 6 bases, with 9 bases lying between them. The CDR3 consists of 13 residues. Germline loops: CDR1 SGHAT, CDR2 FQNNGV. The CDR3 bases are TGTGCCAGCAGCTTGGGCCCCTTCAATGAGCAGTTCTTC. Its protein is CASSLGPFNEQFF.

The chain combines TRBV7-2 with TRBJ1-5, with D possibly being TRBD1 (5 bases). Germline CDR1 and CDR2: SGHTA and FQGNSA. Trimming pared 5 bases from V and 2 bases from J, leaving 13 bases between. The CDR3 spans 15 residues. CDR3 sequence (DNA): TGTGCCAGCAGCGCCCCGGTAGGGGGCAATCAGCCCCAGCATTTT. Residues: CASSAPVGGNQPQHF.

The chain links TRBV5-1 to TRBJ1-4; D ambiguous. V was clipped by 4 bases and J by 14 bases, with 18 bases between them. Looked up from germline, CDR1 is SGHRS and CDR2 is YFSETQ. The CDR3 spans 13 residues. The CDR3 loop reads CASSPAESGRLFF. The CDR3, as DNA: TGCGCCAGCAGCCCCGCAGAGAGTGGGAGGCTGTTTTTT. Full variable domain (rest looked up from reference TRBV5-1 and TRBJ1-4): KAGVTQTPRYLIKTRGQQVTLSCSPISGHRSVSWYQQTPGQGLQFLFEYFSETQRNKGNFPGRFSGRQFSNSRSEMNVSTLELGDSALYLCASSPAESGRLFFGSGTQLSVL.

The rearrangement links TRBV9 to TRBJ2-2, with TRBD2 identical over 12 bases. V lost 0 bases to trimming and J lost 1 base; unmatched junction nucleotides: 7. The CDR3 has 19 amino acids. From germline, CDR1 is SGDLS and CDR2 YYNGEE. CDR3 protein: CASSVERRGLAGNTGELFF. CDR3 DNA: TGTGCCAGCAGCGTAGAAAGGAGGGGACTAGCGGGGAACACCGGGGAGCTGTTTTTT.

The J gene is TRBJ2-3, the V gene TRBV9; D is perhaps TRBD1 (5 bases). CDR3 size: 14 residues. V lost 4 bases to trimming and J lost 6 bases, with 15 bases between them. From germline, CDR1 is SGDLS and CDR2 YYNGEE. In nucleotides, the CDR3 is TGTGCCAGCAGCAAAGGGGTGACAGAGGATACGCAGTATTTT. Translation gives CASSKGVTEDTQYF.

The CDR3: CASSLAWTAHYNSPLHF. CDR3 nucleotide sequence: TGTGCCAGCAGCTTAGCATGGACAGCCCACTATAATTCACCCCTCCACTTT. This chain links TRBV5-6 with TRBJ1-6; perhaps TRBD1 as D (6 bases). The germline V and J ends were trimmed by 2 bases and 3 bases, with 15 bases remaining between them. The CDR3 sequence is 17 residues long. CDR1 is SGHDT and CDR2 is YYEEEE in the germline V gene.

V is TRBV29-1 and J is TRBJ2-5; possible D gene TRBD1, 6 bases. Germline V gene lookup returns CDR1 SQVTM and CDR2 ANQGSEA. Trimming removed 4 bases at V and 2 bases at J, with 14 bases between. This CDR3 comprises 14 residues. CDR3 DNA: TGCAGCGTTGTGTCTGGGACAACACAAGAGACCCAGTACTTC. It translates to CSVVSGTTQETQYF.

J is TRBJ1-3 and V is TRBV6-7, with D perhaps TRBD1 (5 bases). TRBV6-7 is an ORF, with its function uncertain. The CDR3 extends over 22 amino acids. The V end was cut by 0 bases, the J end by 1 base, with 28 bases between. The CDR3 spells CASSYSPRGLTKGHLSGNTIYF. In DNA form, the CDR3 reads TGTGCCAGCAGTTACTCCCCCCGGGGACTCACAAAGGGCCATCTATCTGGAAACACCATATATTTT.

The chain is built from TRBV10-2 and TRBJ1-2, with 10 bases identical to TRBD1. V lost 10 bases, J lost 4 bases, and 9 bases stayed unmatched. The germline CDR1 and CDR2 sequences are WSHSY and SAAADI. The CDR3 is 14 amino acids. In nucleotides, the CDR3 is TGCGCCATCTATAGCCGGACAGGGGGCTATGGCTACACCTTC. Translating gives CAIYSRTGGYGYTF.

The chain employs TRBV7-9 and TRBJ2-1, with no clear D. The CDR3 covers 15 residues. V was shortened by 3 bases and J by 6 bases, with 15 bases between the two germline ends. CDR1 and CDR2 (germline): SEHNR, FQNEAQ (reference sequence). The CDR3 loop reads CASSLRRVQPNEQFF. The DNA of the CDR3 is TGTGCCAGCAGCTTGAGGCGAGTCCAACCCAATGAGCAGTTCTTC.

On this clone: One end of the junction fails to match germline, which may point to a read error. The CDR3 here is CASTQETGAYNEQFF. The CDR3 nucleotides are TGCGCCAGCACCCAAGAAACGGGGGCCTACAATGAGCAGTTCTTC. J is TRBJ2-1 and V is TRBV4-1, with a weak D call TRBD2 (6 bases). CDR1 and CDR2 from the germline V gene are MGHRA and YSYEKL. The CDR3 extends over 15 amino acids.

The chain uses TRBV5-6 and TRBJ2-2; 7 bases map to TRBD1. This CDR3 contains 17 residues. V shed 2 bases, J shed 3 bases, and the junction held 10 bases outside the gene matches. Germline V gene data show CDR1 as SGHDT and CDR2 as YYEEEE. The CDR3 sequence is CASSLLTGLYYTGELFF. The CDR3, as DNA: TGTGCCAGCAGCTTACTGACAGGGTTGTATTACACCGGGGAGCTGTTTTTT.

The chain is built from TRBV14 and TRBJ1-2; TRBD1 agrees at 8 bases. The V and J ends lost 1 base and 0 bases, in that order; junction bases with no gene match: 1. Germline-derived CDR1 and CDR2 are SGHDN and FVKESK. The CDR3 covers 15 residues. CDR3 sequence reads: CASSQGDRPNYGYTF. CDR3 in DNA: TGTGCCAGCAGCCAAGGGGACAGGCCTAACTATGGCTACACCTTC.

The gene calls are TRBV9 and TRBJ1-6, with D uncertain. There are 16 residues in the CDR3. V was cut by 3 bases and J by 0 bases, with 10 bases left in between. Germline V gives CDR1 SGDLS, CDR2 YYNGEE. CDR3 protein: CASSAEGDSYNSPLHF. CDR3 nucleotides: TGTGCCAGCAGCGCAGAGGGTGACTCCTATAATTCACCCCTCCACTTT.

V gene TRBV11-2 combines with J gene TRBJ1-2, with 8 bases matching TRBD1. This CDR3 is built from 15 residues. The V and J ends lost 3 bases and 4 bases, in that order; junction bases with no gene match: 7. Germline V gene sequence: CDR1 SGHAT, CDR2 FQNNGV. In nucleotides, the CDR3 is TGTGCCAGCAGCTTCGGGGTACAGGGGGGCTATGGCTACACCTTC. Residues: CASSFGVQGGYGYTF.

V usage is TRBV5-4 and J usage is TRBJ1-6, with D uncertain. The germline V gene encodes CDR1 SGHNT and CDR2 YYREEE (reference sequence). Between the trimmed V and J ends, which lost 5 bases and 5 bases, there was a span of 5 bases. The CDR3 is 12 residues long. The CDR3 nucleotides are TGTGCCAGCAGTGGCCATAATTCACCCCTCCACTTT. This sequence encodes CASSGHNSPLHF.